This T cell receptor beta chain came from a study of blood T cell repertoires in COVID-19 (dated by TCRdb to between 2020 and 2021). In terms of the full investigation: The collaborator samples originated in the United States, Italy and Spain and spanned the acute and convalescent phases of COVID-19. A freely available public database, intended as a resource for researchers studying the immune response to SARS-CoV-2, is where the repertoires were released. Samples were obtained from the ongoing ImmuneRACE study (first 160 participants) and from over a thousand subjects provided by 6 global collaborators. A de-identified subject ID, COVID-19 status, age in years and sex were almost always included in the sample metadata. The dataset comprised deeply sampled blood TCRbeta repertoires from subjects exposed to, actively infected with, or recovered from COVID-19. The material from the prospective study consisted of cDNA or gDNA derived from T cells, B-cell-depleted T cells, or PBMCs. Where HLA class I and class II types were available, the types were taken from metadata supplied by the sample provider, not from assay-based typing.

Whole blood was collected in K2EDTA tubes by collaborating institutions according to the institutions' own protocols. For TCRbeta analysis, collaborator samples were shipped as frozen whole blood, as isolated PBMCs, or as DNA extracted from either sample type. The immunoSEQ Assay, a bias-controlled multiplex PCR, was used to amplify TCRbeta CDR3 regions from genomic DNA. Per the authors' processing: The number of nucleated cells in each sample was estimated by amplification of reference gene primers within the assay. To quantify the absolute abundance of each unique TCRbeta CDR3 rearrangement, sequence reads were collapsed and filtered. Productive Simpson clonality was computed per sample as the square root of Simpson's diversity index over productive rearrangements. In its TCRdb copy, this immuneACCESS table keeps in-frame sequences only and misses some clones. Where compared with another copy, unresolved V genes explain less than half of these, and the others have no known cause. V and J calls plus clone size are reproduced from that table; the DNA served to infer D and trimming. The sample table lists roughly 48,000 clones, approximately 85% of them with a count of one. The ten top clones hold less than 9.5% of the sample.

General findings and caveats noted by the study authors: The quantity of clinical and demographic metadata differed by source and by participant and was supplied without curation.

Details on this clone: The specificity of this receptor is unknown. The input lacks base qualities; no much larger clone sits a single base away.

Measured from the cysteine to the phenylalanine, the CDR3 is 16 residues long. Here the CDR3 DNA is all that survives: 48 bases in frame from base 1. The V end gives up 5 bases and the J end 2 bases, leaving 8 bases in the junction not matched to a gene. In the germline V gene (reference sequence), CDR1 corresponds to MNHNY and CDR2 to SVGAGI. Recombination connected TRBV6-6 to TRBJ2-3; 9 of the junction bases match TRBD1. The sequence came from a man aged 40-50 years with acute or convalescent COVID-19. Sequenced input: peripheral blood. The DNA reads TGTGCCAGCAGTCGCATCCGACAGGGGGTCACAGATACGCAGTATTTT. It translates as CASSRIRQGVTDTQYF.